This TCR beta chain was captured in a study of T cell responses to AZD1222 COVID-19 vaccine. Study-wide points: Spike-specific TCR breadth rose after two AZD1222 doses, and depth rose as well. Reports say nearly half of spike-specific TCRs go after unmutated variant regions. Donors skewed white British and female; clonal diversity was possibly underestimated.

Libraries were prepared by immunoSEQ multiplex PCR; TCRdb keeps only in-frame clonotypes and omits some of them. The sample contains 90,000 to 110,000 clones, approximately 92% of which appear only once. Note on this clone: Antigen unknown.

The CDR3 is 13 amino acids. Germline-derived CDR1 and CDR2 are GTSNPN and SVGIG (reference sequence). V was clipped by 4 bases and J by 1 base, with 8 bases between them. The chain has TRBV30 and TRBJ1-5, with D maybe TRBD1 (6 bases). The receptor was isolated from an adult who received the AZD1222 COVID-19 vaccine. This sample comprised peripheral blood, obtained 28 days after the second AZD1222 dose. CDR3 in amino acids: CAWTQGSNQPQHF. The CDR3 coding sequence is TGTGCCTGGACCCAGGGGAGCAATCAGCCCCAGCATTTT.